The T cell receptor beta chain under discussion was sequenced for a study of shared clonotypes between healthy human individuals. Overall study context: The plates for each donor numbered three CD4 naive, three CD4 memory, two CD8 naive and one CD8 memory. Broader study findings: Naive subsets tended to show greater estimated richness than memory subsets.

Trimming stripped 5 bases from V and 4 bases from J, with 14 bases between. This CDR3 has 15 amino acids. Per germline, CDR1 MDHEN and CDR2 SYDVKM. As for this clone: The antigen is unknown.

Assay execution proceeded at the deep level. Clones were read by immunoSEQ multiplex PCR, and TCRdb kept only the in-frame ones, dropping some. The sample shows about 2.3 million clones, 90% to 95% of them seen only once. The sample was naive CD4+ T cells from PBMCs. Noted subset: CD45RA+ positively selected. The clonotype comes from a man between 18 and 29 years old in good health. Some clones in this sample may be carry-over from other donors' samples. This chain connects TRBV28 to TRBJ1-4, with D hard to call. The CDR3 sequence is CASSPGYPFNEKLFF. The CDR3 bases are TGTGCCAGCAGTCCCGGGTATCCCTTTAATGAAAAACTGTTTTTT.